Below are 32 T cell receptor beta chains sequenced from a single sample in a study of blood T cells in healthy people across ages. Then a second PCR, running about 6 to 11 cycles, was carried out with a sample-barcoded 5' primer and a J-beta primer mix. TCRdb used MiXCR to reprocess the 5' RACE reads, holding one entry per CDR3 protein. The sample has about 650,000 distinct CDR3 sequences, roughly 30% seen once. The specimen was blood. The source is a woman of 80 years or more in good health.

The DNA of the CDR3 is TGTGCCAGCAGCCGGGCAGCGGGAACTGAAGCTTTCTTT. It specifies CASSRAAGTEAFF. The rearrangement joins TRBV7-8 to TRBJ1-1; D is ambiguous. This CDR3 comprises 13 residues. In germline, CDR1 is SGHVS, CDR2 FQNEAQ. V shed 5 bases and J shed 5 bases, with 12 bases lying between them.

This clonotype was found a few times. One base away lies a much larger clone, so this may be a sequencing read error. V gene TRBV5-6 combines with J gene TRBJ2-5; D is undetermined. Germline V gene data show CDR1 as SGHDT and CDR2 as YYEEEE. The CDR3 contains 14 residues. V gave up 0 bases and J gave up 7 bases, with 13 bases separating them. This CDR3 is CASSLGPRKGTQYF. The CDR3 nucleotides are TGTGCCAGCAGCTTGGGTCCCAGGAAAGGGACCCAGTACTTC.

The CDR3 DNA follows: TGTGCCGAGGAGGAGAGACCCTACGAGCAGTACTTC. Protein sequence: CAEEERPYEQYF. The rearrangement uses TRBV7-2 and TRBJ2-7, with D perhaps TRBD2 (5 bases). With 11 bases removed from V and 2 bases from J, the gap between germline ends came to 13 bases. Germline CDR1 is SGHTA and CDR2 is FQGNSA. This CDR3 is 12 amino acids long.

The V gene is TRBV12-3 or TRBV12-4, the J gene TRBJ2-5, with D possibly called TRBD1 or TRBD2 (6 bases each). V shed 8 bases and J shed 6 bases, with 19 bases lying between them. The CDR3 covers 14 residues. CDR3 coding DNA: TGTGCCAGCCGACTAGGGGGTTTGGTGAAGACCCAGTACTTC. Residues: CASRLGGLVKTQYF.

A few counts support this clonotype. A much more abundant neighbour one base away suggests this may be a read error. The chain recombines TRBV7-2 with TRBJ2-1; 11 bases fit TRBD2. The end of the DNA is better explained by TRBJ2-7, so the J call may be wrong. CDR3 size: 14 residues. Looked up from germline, CDR1 is SGHTA and CDR2 is FQGNSA. The CDR3 DNA follows: TGTGCCAGCAGTTCTAGCGGGGGGAACAATGAGCAGTACTTC. Protein sequence: CASSSSGGNNEQYF.

The J gene is TRBJ2-2, the V gene TRBV25-1; the D is unclear. The germline V and J ends were trimmed by 6 bases and 3 bases, with 14 bases remaining between them. The V gene's germline CDR1 is MGHDK and CDR2 SYGVNS. The CDR3 spans 15 residues. For the CDR3, the DNA is TGTGCCAGCAGCTCGGGCCTTAGGTACACCGGGGAGCTGTTTTTT. Translation: CASSSGLRYTGELFF. Filled out from reference TRBV25-1 and TRBJ2-2, the complete variable domain reads EADIYQTPRYLVIGTGKKITLECSQTMGHDKMYWYQQDPGMELHLIHYSYGVNSTEKGDLSSESTVSRIRTEHFPLTLESARPSHTSQYLCASSSGLRYTGELFFGEGSRLTVL.

Ten or more counts support this clonotype. A junction end diverges from the germline sequence, so it may reflect a read error. This CDR3 reads CAISEILGQNYSYTF. Written as DNA, the CDR3 is TGTGCCATCAGTGAAATCCTCGGACAGAACTATAGCTACACCTTC. This rearrangement joins TRBV10-3 to TRBJ1-2; tentatively, D is TRBD1 (6 bases). Germline V CDR1 and CDR2: ENHRY, SYGVKD. CDR3 length: 15 amino acids.

This clonotype was observed many times. The V call is TRBV20-1, the J call TRBJ2-1; D is possibly TRBD2 (6 bases). Trimming cost V 6 bases and J 7 bases, with 19 bases left between them. CDR3 size: 14 residues. Germline V lookup: CDR1 DFQATT, CDR2 SNEGSKA (reference sequence). CDR3 bases: TGCAGTGCAGCCGGTCCGACTAGTGTGAATGAGCAGTTCTTC. Translating gives CSAAGPTSVNEQFF.

This clonotype has only a few counts. A much larger clone lies one base from this, so it may be a read error. The CDR3 nucleotides are TGCAGTGCTAGTGCTCTAGGGCGGCTTAATGAAAAACTGTATTTT. It specifies CSASALGRLNEKLYF. This chain joins TRBV20-1 and TRBJ2-3; no clear D gene. V lost 3 bases and J 14 bases, leaving 27 bases between the germline ends. Germline CDR1 reads DFQATT; CDR2 reads SNEGSKA (reference sequence). The CDR3 spans 15 residues.

As for this clonotype: A much larger clone is a single base away; this may be a read error. The chain uses TRBV7-3 and TRBJ2-7; weak D call: TRBD2 (7 bases). The CDR3 has 18 amino acids. The V end was cut by 5 bases, the J end by 7 bases, with 30 bases between. CDR1 and CDR2 from the germline V gene are SGHTA and FQGTGA. In DNA form, the CDR3 reads TGTGCCAGCAGCCAATCTAGGGGGGGGCCCATTTCCTACAATGAGCAGTACTTC. It is translated as CASSQSRGGPISYNEQYF.

This clonotype was picked up one time. A junction boundary mismatches the germline segment, possibly from a read error. The chain uses TRBV15 and TRBJ1-5, with a possible D match to TRBD1 (6 bases). Per germline, CDR1 LNHNV and CDR2 YYDKDF (reference sequence). The CDR3 is 15 amino acids. The CDR3 region is CAASRDNTGRQPQHF. CDR3 nucleotides: TGTGCCGCCAGCAGAGATAACACAGGGCGACAGCCCCAGCATTTT.

There are many counts of this clonotype. The CDR3 region has the DNA TGTGCCAGCTCACCACAGCCGGGACGGGCCTACGAGCAGTACTTC. Protein product: CASSPQPGRAYEQYF. The genes are TRBV18 and TRBJ2-7; D could derive from TRBD1 or TRBD2 (5 bases each). Germline CDR1 is KGHSH and CDR2 is LQKENI. CDR3 length equals 15 residues. Trimming removed 1 base from V and 2 bases from J, with 12 bases in between.

In regard to this clonotype: One base away lies a much larger clone, so this may be a sequencing read error. J is TRBJ1-1 and V is TRBV20-1; the D gene is possibly TRBD1 (5 bases). Looked up from germline, CDR1 is DFQATT and CDR2 is SNEGSKA (reference sequence). This CDR3 is 12 amino acids long. The CDR3 DNA reads TGCAATGCTTCTCAGGGACCCCGTGAAGCTTTCTTT. It yields the protein CNASQGPREAFF.

This clonotype was detected ten times or more. The rearrangement uses TRBV11-2 and TRBJ1-1, with D perhaps TRBD1 (5 bases). The CDR3 loop spans 17 amino acids. Trimming stripped 7 bases from V and 1 base from J, with 22 bases between. The germline gives CDR1 SGHAT, CDR2 FQNNGV. CDR3 in amino acids: CASNQFRQGRANTEAFF. The CDR3 DNA sequence: TGTGCCAGCAACCAATTTCGGCAGGGTAGGGCGAACACTGAAGCTTTCTTT.

The chain is built from TRBV20-1 and TRBJ2-7; D gene ambiguous. The J call is doubtful: the DNA matches TRBJ2-5 better. The V gene's germline CDR1 is DFQATT and CDR2 SNEGSKA (reference sequence). This CDR3 has 12 amino acids. CDR3 region: CSACPIQETQYF. The CDR3 DNA follows: TGCAGTGCTTGCCCCATACAAGAGACCCAGTACTTC.

This clonotype has more than one count but fewer than ten. The rearrangement joins TRBV10-2 to TRBJ2-1, with 9 bases matching TRBD1. Germline V lookup: CDR1 WSHSY, CDR2 SAAADI. V was pared by 2 bases and J by 11 bases, with 1 base of the junction left unmatched. The CDR3 contains 12 residues. The CDR3 nucleotides are TGCGCCAGCAGTGAGAACAGGGGGCAGCAGTTCTTC. It translates to CASSENRGQQFF.

CDR3 DNA sequence: TGTGCCAGCTCCACCCTAGGGGGGGCAACCGGGGAGCTGTTTTTT. It yields the protein CASSTLGGATGELFF. J is TRBJ2-2 and V is TRBV6-5; D is perhaps TRBD2 (7 bases). The CDR3 consists of 15 residues. Germline V CDR1 and CDR2: MNHEY, SVGAGI. Trimming removed 8 bases from V and 5 bases from J, with 18 bases in between.

In its sample, this clonotype was seen many times. This rearrangement joins TRBV9 to TRBJ2-6; D may be TRBD2 (6 bases). Trimming removed 1 base at V and 4 bases at J, with 9 bases between. Germline CDR1 reads SGDLS; CDR2 reads YYNGEE. This CDR3 has 15 residues. The CDR3, as DNA: TGTGCCAGCAGCGTACCGGGGGTGGGGGCCAACGTCCTGACTTTC. It yields the protein CASSVPGVGANVLTF.

This clonotype was seen more than once but under ten times. The genes are TRBV6-1 and TRBJ1-6; maybe TRBD1 (5 bases). The CDR3 loop spans 15 amino acids. With 1 base removed from V and 10 bases from J, the gap between germline ends came to 14 bases. Germline values: CDR1 MNHNS, CDR2 SASEGT. The CDR3, as DNA: TGTGCCAGCAGTGAAGGGACATTTTCCCGGTCACCCCTCCACTTT. Translated: CASSEGTFSRSPLHF.

This clonotype was recorded many times. V usage is TRBV29-1 and J usage is TRBJ1-2; a weak D match, TRBD1 (6 bases). The CDR3 runs to 12 residues. The germline CDR1 and CDR2 sequences are SQVTM and ANQGSEA. Deletions cut 5 bases from V and 2 bases from J, with 9 bases between. The CDR3 protein is CSVTTGNYGYTF. In DNA, the CDR3 is TGCAGCGTTACTACAGGGAACTATGGCTACACCTTC. Full variable domain (remainder filled in from reference TRBV29-1 and TRBJ1-2): SAVISQKPSRDICQRGTSLTIQCQVDSQVTMMFWYRQQPGQSLTLIATANQGSEATYESGFVIDKFPISRPNLTFSTLTVSNMSPEDSSIYLCSVTTGNYGYTFGSGTRLTVV.

As to this clonotype: Just one base apart from a much larger clone, this may be a read error. The V gene is TRBV7-2, the J gene TRBJ2-2; tentative D call: TRBD1 (6 bases). Trimming stripped 5 bases from V and 4 bases from J, with 11 bases between. Germline-derived CDR1 and CDR2 are SGHTA and FQGNSA. The CDR3 extends over 14 amino acids. The CDR3 nucleotides read TGTGCCAGCAGCGTATCACAGGGCACCGGGGAGCTGTTTTTT. Residues: CASSVSQGTGELFF.

In its sample, this clonotype was seen a few times. The V call is TRBV19, the J call TRBJ1-5; 8 bases line up with TRBD1. The CDR3 covers 15 residues. The V segment lost 5 bases and the J segment 7 bases; nucleotides outside the gene matches: 10. CDR1 LNHDA and CDR2 SQIVND come from the germline V gene (reference sequence). CDR3 DNA sequence: TGTGCCAGTAGTCTATTGGGGACAGGTCGACAGCCCCAGCATTTT. Amino acid sequence: CASSLLGTGRQPQHF.

The chain is built from TRBV7-2 and TRBJ2-7; D is tentatively TRBD1 or TRBD2 (6 bases each). The DNA end is a closer match to TRBJ2-5, so the J assignment may be wrong. Looked up from germline, CDR1 is SGHTA and CDR2 is FQGNSA. The CDR3 length is 16 residues. The CDR3 sequence is CASSLVRGATGKTQYF. The CDR3 DNA is TGTGCCAGCAGCTTAGTAAGGGGGGCAACGGGAAAGACCCAGTACTTC.

This clonotype has a count of ten or more. The chain links TRBV3-1 to TRBJ2-1; 11 bases are shared with TRBD2. CDR1 is LGHDT and CDR2 is YNNKEL in the germline V gene (reference sequence). This CDR3 has 15 residues. V lost 4 bases, J lost 5 bases, and 4 bases stayed unmatched. CDR3 in amino acids: CASSPPSGGNNEQFF. CDR3 nucleotide sequence: TGTGCCAGCAGCCCACCTAGCGGGGGGAACAATGAGCAGTTCTTC.

This chain connects TRBV7-3 to TRBJ2-2, with 8 bases matching TRBD2. CDR1 is SGHTA, CDR2 FQGTGA, per germline. The CDR3 runs 17 residues. J lost 7 bases, V lost 5 bases, and 15 bases had no gene match. The CDR3 sequence: CASSPFAGGPQGGELFF. The CDR3 DNA sequence: TGTGCCAGCAGCCCCTTTGCGGGGGGCCCCCAGGGCGGGGAGCTGTTTTTT.

This clonotype was counted at least ten times. The genes are TRBV12-3 or TRBV12-4 and TRBJ2-5; TRBD2 matches 9 bases. This CDR3 is 16 amino acids long. V shed 3 bases and J 1 base; nucleotides not matched to a gene: 6. CDR3 amino acids: CASSFSSGGPQETQYF. CDR3 nucleotides: TGTGCCAGCAGTTTTTCAAGCGGGGGGCCCCAAGAGACCCAGTACTTC.

J is TRBJ1-4 and V is TRBV30; D call uncertain. This CDR3 contains 13 residues. V was pared by 4 bases and J by 7 bases, with 13 bases between. Germline lookup yields CDR1 GTSNPN and CDR2 SVGIG (reference sequence). CDR3 DNA: TGTGCCTGGAATGGTGTGTTGGGTGAAAAACTGTTTTTT. Translation gives CAWNGVLGEKLFF.

Regarding this clonotype: Compared with germline, one end of the junction differs, possibly owing to a read error. The chain recombines TRBV5-1 with TRBJ2-6, with 7 bases aligning to TRBD2. Germline CDR1 reads SGHRS; CDR2 reads YFSETQ. This CDR3 spans 18 amino acids. Written as DNA, the CDR3 is TGCGCCAGCAGCCCCTTAAGCGGGGAGGGCTCTGTGGCCAACGTCCTGACTTTC. This encodes CASSPLSGEGSVANVLTF.

In DNA form, the CDR3 reads TGTGCCAGCAGCTATCCAGGAAACACCATATATTTT. Residues: CASSYPGNTIYF. The chain is built from TRBV7-2 and TRBJ1-3, with no clear D. This CDR3 contains 12 residues. Germline CDR1 is SGHTA and CDR2 is FQGNSA. V was clipped by 4 bases and J by 4 bases, with 5 bases between them.

The table lists this clonotype with many counts. The J gene is TRBJ2-1, the V gene TRBV6-1; 7 bases line up with TRBD1. The CDR3 spans 14 residues. V lost 2 bases to trimming and J lost 8 bases; unmatched junction nucleotides: 6. Germline loops: CDR1 MNHNS, CDR2 SASEGT. The CDR3 nucleotides read TGTGCCAGCAGTGAAAAGGGGGCGCGGGATGAGCAGTTCTTC. Translation: CASSEKGARDEQFF.

This clonotype was detected only a few times. The chain links TRBV18 to TRBJ2-5; D not resolved. Trimming removed 5 bases from V and 5 bases from J, with 12 bases in between. Germline assignment: CDR1 KGHSH and CDR2 LQKENI. The CDR3 contains 13 residues. The CDR3 sequence is CASSTKQGETQYF. The CDR3 DNA sequence: TGTGCCAGCTCAACCAAACAAGGGGAGACCCAGTACTTC. Combining the CDR3 with reference TRBV18 and TRBJ2-5 gives the whole variable domain NAGVMQNPRHLVRRRGQEARLRCSPMKGHSHVYWYRQLPEEGLKFMVYLQKENIIDESGMPKERFSAEFPKEGPSILRIQQVVRGDSAAYFCASSTKQGETQYFGPGTRLLVL.

This clonotype came up many times. The V call is TRBV4-3, the J call TRBJ2-7; TRBD1 agrees at 7 bases. The germline V gene encodes CDR1 LGHNA and CDR2 YSLEER. Trimming took 4 bases from V and 3 from J; bases not matched to a gene: 3. CDR3 length: 13 amino acids. This chain's CDR3 is CASSPGGNYEQYF. CDR3 bases: TGCGCCAGCAGCCCAGGGGGTAACTACGAGCAGTACTTC.